The 28 T cell receptor beta chains reported below all come from one sample, sequenced in a study of CD8+ T cells in alopecia areata. Treatment: oral pan-JAK inhibitor, 5-10 mg twice daily. Reverse transcription of extracted RNA yielded cDNA, which provided the sequencing template. Libraries were prepared by immunoSEQ multiplex PCR; TCRdb keeps only in-frame clonotypes and omits some of them. The top ten clones hold 15% to 19% of a sample with 90,000 to 100,000 clones, around 60% of them seen once. This sample comprised CD8+ T cells sorted from blood, obtained at week 4, from a patient treated with tofacitinib. Receptors were obtained from a human donor with alopecia areata.

The chain combines TRBV4-1 with TRBJ1-5; unclear D gene. The CDR3 is made up of 14 amino acids. Trimming took 4 bases from V and 4 from J, leaving 11 bases between them. CDR1 is MGHRA, CDR2 YSYEKL, per germline. CDR3: CASSPSESNQPQHF. CDR3 DNA: TGCGCCAGCAGCCCTTCCGAAAGTAATCAGCCCCAGCATTTT.

The chain has TRBV29-1 and TRBJ2-7; weak D call: TRBD1 (9 bases). The V gene's germline CDR1 is SQVTM and CDR2 ANQGSEA. The CDR3 loop spans 16 amino acids. Trimming took 0 bases from V and 3 from J, leaving 18 bases between them. The CDR3 nucleotides are TGCAGCGTTGAAGATCCGGACAGGGGACTAGACTACGAGCAGTACTTC. This codes for CSVEDPDRGLDYEQYF.

The gene calls are TRBV4-3 and TRBJ2-5, with 11 bases that match TRBD2. Germline V gene sequence: CDR1 LGHNA, CDR2 YSLEER. With 3 bases clipped from V and 2 bases from J, the junction kept 5 bases outside the gene matches. CDR3 length: 16 residues. The CDR3 here is CASSHSGTSGQETQYF. The CDR3, as DNA: TGCGCCAGCAGCCACTCCGGGACTAGCGGACAAGAGACCCAGTACTTC.

The chain joins TRBV7-8 to TRBJ2-4, with 9 nucleotides matching TRBD2. Germline trimming cut 5 bases from V and 6 bases from J; bases unmatched to any gene: 8. Germline V lookup: CDR1 SGHVS, CDR2 FQNEAQ. The CDR3 spans 15 residues. The CDR3 bases are TGTGCCAGCAGCACCTCCGGGACTAGCTTAAACATTCAGTACTTC. It yields the protein CASSTSGTSLNIQYF.

The gene calls are TRBV13 and TRBJ1-1; D is undetermined. Germline assignment: CDR1 PRHDT and CDR2 FYEKMQ (reference sequence). The V end was cut by 1 base, the J end by 0 bases, with 6 bases between. The CDR3 extends over 14 amino acids. The CDR3 sequence is CASSLDGMNTEAFF. CDR3 bases: TGTGCCAGCAGCTTAGATGGTATGAACACTGAAGCTTTCTTT.

This rearrangement joins TRBV4-3 to TRBJ1-1, with D tentatively TRBD1 (6 bases). From germline, CDR1 is LGHNA and CDR2 YSLEER. This CDR3 spans 16 amino acids. V lost 0 bases to trimming and J lost 11 bases, with 22 bases between them. In DNA form, the CDR3 reads TGCGCCAGCAGCCAAGACTCCCAGGGGATCACATCTGGGGCTTTCTTT. As protein: CASSQDSQGITSGAFF.

The chain links TRBV7-9 to TRBJ2-6, with D uncertain. Looked up from germline, CDR1 is SEHNR and CDR2 is FQNEAQ (reference sequence). This CDR3 region has 14 residues. The germline V and J ends were trimmed by 7 bases and 0 bases, with 7 bases remaining between them. CDR3 protein: CASTQPSGANVLTF. Written as DNA, the CDR3 is TGTGCCAGCACCCAACCCTCTGGGGCCAACGTCCTGACTTTC. Together with reference TRBV7-9 and TRBJ2-6, the CDR3 gives the full variable domain: DTGVSQNPRHKITKRGQNVTFRCDPISEHNRLYWYRQTLGQGPEFLTYFQNEAQLEKSRLLSDRFSAERPKGSFSTLEIQRTEQGDSAMYLCASTQPSGANVLTFGAGSRLTVL.

V and J are TRBV5-6 and TRBJ1-1; D unresolved. The germline V and J ends were trimmed by 0 bases and 5 bases, with 11 bases remaining between them. The germline V gene encodes CDR1 SGHDT and CDR2 YYEEEE. This CDR3 is built from 14 residues. The CDR3 region has the DNA TGTGCCAGCAGCTTGGTGGGGTTAAGGACTGAAGCTTTCTTT. As protein: CASSLVGLRTEAFF.

The V gene is TRBV29-1, the J gene TRBJ2-3, with 9 bases matching TRBD1. V was clipped by 4 bases and J by 3 bases; unmatched bases: 2. Germline CDR1 SQVTM, CDR2 ANQGSEA. The CDR3 is 13 residues long. The CDR3 DNA reads as TGCAGCGTTGGGGACAGGGAAACAGATACGCAGTATTTT. Translated, it gives CSVGDRETDTQYF.

V usage is TRBV25-1 and J usage is TRBJ1-6; the D is unclear. V was trimmed by 4 bases and J by 16 bases, leaving 8 bases between them. CDR1 and CDR2 from the germline V gene are MGHDK and SYGVNS. CDR3 length: 10 residues. Here the CDR3 reads CASSGLALHF. The CDR3 coding sequence is TGTGCCAGCAGTGGGCTCGCTCTCCACTTT.

The gene calls are TRBV6-5 and TRBJ1-2; D is unclear. CDR3 size: 15 residues. Trimming took 6 bases from V and 8 from J, leaving 22 bases between them. Germline V gene lookup returns CDR1 MNHEY and CDR2 SVGAGI. DNA for the CDR3: TGTGCCAGCAGCCCCCGAAGAGACCTCTGGGAAGGCTACACCTTC. Translated: CASSPRRDLWEGYTF.

The V gene is TRBV2, the J gene TRBJ2-7; TRBD1 aligns across 8 bases. This CDR3 region has 16 residues. Germline V lookup: CDR1 SNHLY, CDR2 FYNNEI. V shed 3 bases, J shed 6 bases, and the junction held 13 bases outside the gene matches. The CDR3 region has the DNA TGTGCCAGCAGTGACCATCGGGACAGGTATATCGGCGAGCAGTACTTC. This translates into CASSDHRDRYIGEQYF.

The chain carries TRBV15 and TRBJ1-5; 7 bases line up with TRBD1. The length of the CDR3 is 15 residues. Germline loops: CDR1 LNHNV, CDR2 YYDKDF (reference sequence). V was clipped by 3 bases and J by 7 bases; unmatched bases: 9. The CDR3: CATSSEGQVGQPQHF. Here the CDR3 DNA reads TGTGCCACCAGCAGTGAAGGACAGGTGGGGCAGCCCCAGCATTTT.

The chain recombines TRBV30 with TRBJ1-2; the D gene is possibly TRBD1 (5 bases). Germline loops: CDR1 GTSNPN, CDR2 SVGIG (reference sequence). V was trimmed by 5 bases and J by 0 bases, leaving 10 bases between them. This CDR3 region has 13 residues. The CDR3 region has the DNA TGTGCCTGGGGGGACGGTACTAACTATGGCTACACCTTC. Protein: CAWGDGTNYGYTF.

With regard to this clone: It is likely a read error: a sequence one base away is far more abundant. Other DNA sequences in this sample translate to the same CDR3. The chain uses TRBV7-2 and TRBJ2-7, with D perhaps matching TRBD1 (6 bases). Germline V lookup: CDR1 SGHTA, CDR2 FQGNSA. The CDR3 loop spans 15 amino acids. V was pared by 5 bases and J by 3 bases, with 17 bases between. The CDR3 DNA reads TGTGCCAGCAGCCAGGGTCTAACAGGGTTCTACGAGCAGTACTTC. This gives the protein CASSQGLTGFYEQYF.

The rearrangement links TRBV4-1 to TRBJ1-4, with a tentative D call TRBD1 (5 bases). The V gene lost 0 bases and the J gene lost 4 bases, with 9 bases spanning the gap. In germline, CDR1 is MGHRA, CDR2 YSYEKL. There are 15 residues in the CDR3. CDR3 protein: CASSQETVYNEKLFF. The CDR3 DNA reads TGCGCCAGCAGCCAAGAGACAGTTTATAATGAAAAACTGTTTTTT.

V usage is TRBV9 and J usage is TRBJ1-2; no definite D call. Germline assignment: CDR1 SGDLS and CDR2 YYNGEE. CDR3 size: 12 residues. The V and J ends lost 0 bases and 8 bases respectively, with 8 bases between them. The CDR3 DNA sequence: TGTGCCAGCAGCGTAGCAACGGGAGGCTACACCTTC. The encoded protein is CASSVATGGYTF.

The chain links TRBV30 to TRBJ2-2; TRBD1 matches at 8 bases. The CDR3 is 14 residues long. Trimming removed 6 bases from V and 3 bases from J; junction bases left unmatched: 6. Germline assignment: CDR1 GTSNPN and CDR2 SVGIG (reference sequence). This CDR3 reads CACPRGLDTGELFF. In DNA, the CDR3 is TGTGCCTGCCCCAGGGGGCTGGACACCGGGGAGCTGTTTTTT.

V is TRBV7-9 and J is TRBJ1-2; tentative D call: TRBD1 (5 bases). The CDR3 length is 13 residues. From germline, CDR1 is SEHNR and CDR2 FQNEAQ (reference sequence). Trimming pared 6 bases from V and 8 bases from J, leaving 16 bases between. CDR3 nucleotide sequence: TGTGCCAGCAGTAAAACAGGTTTGGGAGGCTACACCTTC. Protein: CASSKTGLGGYTF.

The chain links TRBV7-9 to TRBJ2-3; D remains ambiguous. V lost 2 bases, J lost 1 base, and 10 bases lay in between. The length of the CDR3 is 15 residues. Per the germline V gene, CDR1 is SEHNR and CDR2 is FQNEAQ (reference sequence). Here the CDR3 DNA reads TGTGCCAGCAGCTTACCGGAGATGCGCACAGATACGCAGTATTTT. This translates into CASSLPEMRTDTQYF.

The gene calls are TRBV2 and TRBJ2-3; D uncertain. This CDR3 is built from 16 residues. V was cut by 1 base and J by 0 bases, with 11 bases left in between. CDR1 is SNHLY and CDR2 is FYNNEI in the germline V gene. Here the CDR3 reads CASSEGGRASTDTQYF. Here the CDR3 DNA reads TGTGCCAGCAGTGAAGGTGGCAGAGCTAGCACAGATACGCAGTATTTT.

The V call is TRBV7-9, the J call TRBJ2-1, with TRBD2 identical over 14 bases. The germline V gene encodes CDR1 SEHNR and CDR2 FQNEAQ (reference sequence). This CDR3 has 15 residues. The junction had 2 bases not matched to a gene; V was cut back by 3 bases and J by 7 bases. In nucleotides, the CDR3 is TGTGCCAGCAGCTTGACTAGCGGGAGGGATAATGAGCAGTTCTTC. Encoded protein: CASSLTSGRDNEQFF.

This sequence joins TRBV29-1 and TRBJ2-7; TRBD1 agrees at 8 bases. The germline CDR1 and CDR2 sequences are SQVTM and ANQGSEA. Trimming cost V 6 bases and J 2 bases; bases outside gene matches: 6. The CDR3 has 13 residues. The CDR3 here is CSVLTGDTYEQYF. CDR3 sequence (DNA): TGCAGCGTACTGACAGGGGACACCTACGAGCAGTACTTC.

V usage is TRBV29-1 and J usage is TRBJ2-5; TRBD1 matches at 8 bases. This CDR3 has 14 residues. CDR1 is SQVTM and CDR2 is ANQGSEA in the germline V gene. The V segment lost 1 base and the J segment 5 bases; nucleotides outside the gene matches: 6. The CDR3 protein is CSVEGQGAGETQYF. The CDR3 region has the DNA TGCAGCGTTGAAGGGCAGGGGGCAGGGGAGACCCAGTACTTC. The whole variable domain, filled in from reference TRBV29-1 and TRBJ2-5, reads SAVISQKPSRDICQRGTSLTIQCQVDSQVTMMFWYRQQPGQSLTLIATANQGSEATYESGFVIDKFPISRPNLTFSTLTVSNMSPEDSSIYLCSVEGQGAGETQYFGPGTRLLVL.

This clone turned up a few times. This sequence joins TRBV29-1 and TRBJ2-2, with a tentative D call TRBD1 (6 bases). Trimming took 5 bases from V and 6 from J, leaving 7 bases between them. Per germline, CDR1 SQVTM and CDR2 ANQGSEA. CDR3 length equals 11 residues. The CDR3 sequence: CSVNRAGELFF. CDR3 in DNA: TGCAGCGTTAACAGGGCCGGGGAGCTGTTTTTT.

The rearrangement uses TRBV7-8 and TRBJ2-7; a possible D gene is TRBD1 (6 bases). Trimming took off 4 bases at V and 4 bases at J, with 14 bases between the two ends. Germline-derived CDR1 and CDR2 are SGHVS and FQNEAQ. CDR3 length: 14 residues. The CDR3 spells CASSSTGHLYEQYF. CDR3 nucleotide sequence: TGTGCCAGCAGCTCAACGGGACATTTATACGAGCAGTACTTC. Full variable domain (remainder filled in from reference TRBV7-8 and TRBJ2-7): GAGVSQSPRYKVAKRGQDVALRCDPISGHVSLFWYQQALGQGPEFLTYFQNEAQLDKSGLPSDRFFAERPEGSVSTLKIQRTQQEDSAVYLCASSSTGHLYEQYFGPGTRLTVT.

The chain is built from TRBV15 and TRBJ2-7, with D hard to call. Germline V gene lookup returns CDR1 LNHNV and CDR2 YYDKDF (reference sequence). The CDR3 runs 12 residues. The ends were cut back, 0 bases at V and 3 bases at J, with 3 bases in the middle. The CDR3 DNA reads TGTGCCACCAGCAGAGAGTTCTACGAGCAGTACTTC. Translated, it gives CATSREFYEQYF.

This clone was seen just once. This chain links TRBV29-1 with TRBJ2-1, with TRBD1 matching 8 bases. Looked up from germline, CDR1 is SQVTM and CDR2 is ANQGSEA. The junction had 5 bases not matched to a gene; V was cut back by 6 bases and J by 4 bases. The CDR3 length is 13 residues. This CDR3 is CSVEDRDYNEQFF. The DNA of the CDR3 is TGCAGCGTGGAGGACAGGGATTACAATGAGCAGTTCTTC.